This T cell receptor beta chain derives from a study of blood T cell repertoires in COVID-19 (TCRdb year 2020). A note on the overall study: The collaborator samples originated in the United States, Italy and Spain and spanned the acute and convalescent phases of COVID-19. Sample metadata almost always included a de-identified subject ID, COVID-19 status, age in years and sex. The repertoires were released in a freely available public database meant as a resource for research on the immune response to SARS-CoV-2. The material from the prospective study consisted of cDNA or gDNA derived from T cells, B-cell-depleted T cells, or PBMCs. Samples were obtained from the ongoing ImmuneRACE study (first 160 participants) and from over a thousand subjects provided by 6 global collaborators. The dataset comprised deeply sampled blood TCRbeta repertoires from subjects exposed to, actively infected with, or recovered from COVID-19. HLA class I and class II types, where available, came from metadata supplied by the sample provider rather than from assay-based typing.

As regards this clone: Its antigen is still unknown. Per-base quality was not reported, and no clone a single base away is much larger than it.

One collaborating source in Seattle enrolled patients while the patients were actively infected and followed the patients over time throughout the course of disease. Whole blood was collected in K2EDTA tubes by collaborating institutions according to the institutions' own protocols. Collaborator samples were shipped for TCRbeta analysis as frozen whole blood, isolated PBMCs, or DNA extracted from either sample type. The immunoSEQ Assay, a bias-controlled multiplex PCR, was used to amplify TCRbeta CDR3 regions from genomic DNA. The study's own analysis went as follows. Nucleated cell counts per sample were estimated from amplification of reference gene primers within the assay. Sequence reads were collapsed and filtered to measure the absolute abundance of every unique TCRbeta CDR3 rearrangement. Productive Simpson clonality was computed per sample as the square root of Simpson's diversity index over productive rearrangements. The table was pulled from immuneACCESS by TCRdb, which kept in-frame rearrangements only. Such tables lose some clones; where checked, under half of the loss comes from unresolved V genes, and the rest has no known cause. The V and J calls and clone size come from that table; D and trimming were worked out from the DNA. The table for this sample lists 85,000 to 120,000 clones; around 90% of them were counted only once. Roughly 5.2% of the sample lies in the top ten.

The germline V gene (reference sequence) supplies CDR1 PRHDT and CDR2 FYEKMQ. V is shortened by 4 bases, J by 7 bases, and the region joining them spans 14 bases. The CDR3 covers 14 residues, taking in both the cysteine and the phenylalanine. Only CDR3 DNA remains: 42 bases, in frame from the first base. Study-level results and caveats: The amount of clinical and demographic metadata varied by source and participant and was provided uncurated.

The sample was peripheral blood. This clonotype was obtained from a woman between 45 and 65 years old with COVID-19, enrolled during active disease. The V and J genes are TRBV13 and TRBJ1-5; the D gene cannot be resolved reliably. CDR3 protein: CASSSGLKSQPQHF. Read as DNA, the sequence is TGTGCCAGCAGCTCAGGATTAAAAAGCCAGCCCCAGCATTTT. With all but the CDR3 taken from the reference TRBV13 and TRBJ1-5 genes, the full variable domain is: AAGVIQSPRHLIKEKRETATLKCYPIPRHDTVYWYQQGPGQDPQFLISFYEKMQSDKGSIPDRFSAQQFSDYHSELNMSSLELGDSALYFCASSSGLKSQPQHFGDGTRLSIL.